This T cell receptor (beta chain) was retrieved from a study of CD8 T cells in Susac syndrome. Multiple sclerosis controls were treatment-naive patients with stable or active relapsing-remitting disease. Both CD4+ and CD8+ T cells were negatively isolated, and TEMRA cells underwent FACS enrichment. Trimming pared 0 bases from V and 6 bases from J, leaving 8 bases between. The germline gives CDR1 SGHRS, CDR2 YFSETQ. CDR3 size: 13 residues. Random hexamers served to reverse transcribe roughly 0.45 to 1 ug RNA. Amplification of TCR beta CDR3 was carried out by immunoSEQ multiplex PCR, which covered 54 Vbeta and 13 Jbeta segments. Each CDR3 protein gets one entry after TCRdb re-called the immunoSEQ multiplex PCR reads with MiXCR. The sample yields over 150,000 distinct CDR3 sequences, under 95% seen once.

The source of this sequence is a human donor with multiple sclerosis. Input material: CD4+ T cells from PBMCs. V gene TRBV5-1 combines with J gene TRBJ2-3; a possible D gene is TRBD2 (6 bases). The CDR3 coding sequence is TGCGCCAGCAGCTTGGAGGGGAGGGATACGCAGTATTTT. It specifies CASSLEGRDTQYF.